This T cell receptor beta chain was sequenced for a study of T cells in Graves' hyperthyroidism and ophthalmopathy. TCR beta CDR3 region amplification was performed from RNA transcripts. First-round RT-PCR with HTBI primers amplified the TCR CDR3 region. TCRdb independently ran MiXCR on the multiplex PCR reads; one entry per CDR3 protein. In the table there are about 840,000 distinct CDR3 sequences, 35% to 45% of which are singletons. Investigators excluded patients with uncontrolled infection, other autoimmune disease, pregnancy or lactation. The study based diagnoses on clinical symptoms, serum thyroxine and TRAb, thyroid ultrasound and orbital computed tomography. General study findings and limits: The model's output predicted ophthalmopathy at a median of 6.5 months prior to onset. Ophthalmopathy cases were set apart from stable hyperthyroidism by a 13 V-J model.

Germline V lookup: CDR1 SEHNR, CDR2 FQNEAQ (reference sequence). The CDR3 runs to 15 residues. V shed 1 base, J shed 3 bases, and the junction held 4 bases outside the gene matches. In regard to this clonotype: Antigen unknown.

This rearrangement joins TRBV7-9 to TRBJ2-7; TRBD1 matches 9 bases. This clonotype originated in a man between 18 and 35 years old with Graves' hyperthyroidism. Sequenced material: blood. This CDR3 reads CASSLGQGDGYEQYF. The CDR3 region has the DNA TGTGCCAGCAGCTTAGGACAGGGGGATGGCTACGAGCAGTACTTC.